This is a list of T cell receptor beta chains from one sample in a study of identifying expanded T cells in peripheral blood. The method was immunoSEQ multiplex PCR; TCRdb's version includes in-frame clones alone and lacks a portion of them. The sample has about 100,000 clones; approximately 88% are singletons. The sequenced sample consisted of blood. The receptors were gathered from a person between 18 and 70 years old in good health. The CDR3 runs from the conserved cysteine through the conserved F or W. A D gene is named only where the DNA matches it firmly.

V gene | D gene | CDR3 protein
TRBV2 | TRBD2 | CASTRTSGDLDTQYF
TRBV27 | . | CASSSGTSYEQYF
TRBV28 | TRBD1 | CASSLGSGGPNYGYTF
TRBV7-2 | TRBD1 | CASSPGRRQGSGELFF
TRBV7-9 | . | CASSFQEGSSEAFF
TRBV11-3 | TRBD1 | CASSLAGGTGDTGELFF
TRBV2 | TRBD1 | CASSEAAGGLAYEQYF
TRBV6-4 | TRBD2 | CASSDSSSGGLEQFF
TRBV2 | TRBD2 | CASIKSRLAGGFSTDTQYF
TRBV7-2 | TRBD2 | CASSLLAGTTYNEQFF
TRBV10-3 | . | CAISGNGASYEQYF
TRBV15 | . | CATSRDRGMNTGELFF
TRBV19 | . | CASRGSGGLLSYNEQFF
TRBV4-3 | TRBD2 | CASSQDRTGGGETQYF
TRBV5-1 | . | CASSLFGSSTDTQYF
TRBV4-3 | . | CASSQGWAGNEQFF
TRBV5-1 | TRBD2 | CASSEGLAEYTGELFF
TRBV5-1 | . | CASSLDTGPGNTIYF
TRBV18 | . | CASSPSRRETQYF
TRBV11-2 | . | CASSLTTQRVAAPLHF
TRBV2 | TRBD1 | CASSVNRGQGEQFF
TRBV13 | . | CASSLRRGVGYGYTF
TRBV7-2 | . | CASSLVTAPGELFF
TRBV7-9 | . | CASSKGAGDEQYF
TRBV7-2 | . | CASSPRVWETQYF
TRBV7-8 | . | CASSLIGSGGNYGYTF
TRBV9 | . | CASSFRDGAYEQYF
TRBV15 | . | CATSRDIPGDEPQHF
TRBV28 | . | CASTPIRESGANVLTF
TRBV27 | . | CASSPEGWYGYTF
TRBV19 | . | CASSRSVRATNEKLFF
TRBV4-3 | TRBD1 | CASSPQEGAFTEAFF
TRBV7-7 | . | CASSRYSKATKSGQRPDF
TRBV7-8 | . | CASSRGRGNQPQHF
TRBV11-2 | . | CASSLVIWVGEAFF
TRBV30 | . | CAWSPRSNEQFF
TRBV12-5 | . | CASGPDSQGTEKLFF
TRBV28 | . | CASSLFLGGGGYTF
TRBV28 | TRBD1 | CASSPHSGQAGNTIYF
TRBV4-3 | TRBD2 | CASSQDDIGGGNTGELFF
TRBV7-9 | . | CAKGGAGANVLTF
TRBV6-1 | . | CASAPPAQTQYF
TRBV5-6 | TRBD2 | CASTIAGTSGYNEQFF
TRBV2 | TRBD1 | CASSRGGLTEAFF
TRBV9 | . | CASSTGGGGFQETQYF
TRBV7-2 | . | CASSLGGGYEQYF
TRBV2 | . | CASSGQVDQPQHF
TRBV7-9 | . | CASSLPNPRGTAEAFF
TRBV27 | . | CASSRRLTGANVLTF
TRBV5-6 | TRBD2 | CASSLERGSGAEYF